This entry describes one TCR beta chain. What it recognizes is unknown. This entry belongs to a study of T cell responses to AZD1222 COVID-19 vaccine. Study as a whole: Analyses pooled second doses at about 4 or about 12 weeks.

Profiled with immunoSEQ multiplex PCR; TCRdb holds only in-frame clones, not every one. The sample carries approximately 100,000 clones, more than 70% recorded once. Whole-study results and caveats: The study found Spike-specific TCR breadth and depth rose after two AZD1222 doses. After the peak T cell response, and only then, were repertoires sampled.

This CDR3 has 16 residues. After removal of 1 base from V and 6 bases from J, the junction contained 9 bases not matched to a gene. Germline V gene sequence: CDR1 MDHEN, CDR2 SYDVKM. The sample was peripheral blood, taken on day 0 of AZD1222 vaccination. J is TRBJ1-5 and V is TRBV28; 7 bases line up with TRBD1. This TCR came from an adult in good health. The CDR3, as DNA: TGTGCCAGCAGTTTATATGGGACAGCTTCGGGTCAGCCCCAGCATTTT. Translated: CASSLYGTASGQPQHF. The entire variable domain, with the rest obtained from reference TRBV28 and TRBJ1-5, is as follows: DVKVTQSSRYLVKRTGEKVFLECVQDMDHENMFWYRQDPGLGLRLIYFSYDVKMKEKGDIPEGYSVSREKKERFSLILESASTNQTSMYLCASSLYGTASGQPQHFGDGTRLSIL.